The count of the clone carrying this TCR beta chain is one. Germline-derived CDR1 and CDR2 are MNHNY and SVGAGI (reference sequence). J was trimmed by 6 bases and V by 8 bases; bases with no gene match: 10. This CDR3 is built from 14 residues. Using immunoSEQ multiplex PCR, the repertoire was profiled, and TCRdb retains in-frame clones only, with some absent. The sample carries about 26,000 clones, approximately 85% recorded once. The source of the sample is a study of cytotoxic CD8 clonotypes in ibrutinib-treated CLL. Study-wide background: The authors obtained response samples at a median of around 12 months of treatment, range 6 to 36.

The material sequenced was PBMCs, taken after 24 months of ibrutinib treatment. This rearrangement joins TRBV6-6 to TRBJ1-2; TRBD1 matches 9 bases. The sequence derives from a human donor with chronic lymphocytic leukemia. CDR3 loop: CASPQGAPYDGYTF. The DNA for the CDR3 is TGTGCCAGCCCACAGGGGGCGCCGTATGATGGCTACACCTTC.